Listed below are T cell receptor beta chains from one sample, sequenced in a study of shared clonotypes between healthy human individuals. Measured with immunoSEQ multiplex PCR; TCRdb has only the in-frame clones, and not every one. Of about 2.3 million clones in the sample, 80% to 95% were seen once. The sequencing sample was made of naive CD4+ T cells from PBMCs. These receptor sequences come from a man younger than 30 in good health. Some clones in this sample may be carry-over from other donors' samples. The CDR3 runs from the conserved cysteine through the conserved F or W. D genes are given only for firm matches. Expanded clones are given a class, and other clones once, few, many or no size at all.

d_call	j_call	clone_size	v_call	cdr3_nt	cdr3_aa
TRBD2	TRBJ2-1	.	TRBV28	TGTGCCAGCAGTTTCGGGCGGGAGCCTGAGCAGTTCTTC	CASSFGREPEQFF
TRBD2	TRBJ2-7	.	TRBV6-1	TGTGCCAGCAGTGGGAGTTTAGCGGGGGGTCCCTACGAGCAGTACTTC	CASSGSLAGGPYEQYF
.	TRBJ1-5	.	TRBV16	TGTGCCAGCGCCAATGTTGCGGCGGCTCAGCCCCAGCATTTT	CASANVAAAQPQHF
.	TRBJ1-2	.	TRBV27	TGTGCCAGCAGGGGTAGATATGGCTACACCTTC	CASRGRYGYTF
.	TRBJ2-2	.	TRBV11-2	TGTGCCAGCAGCTTGAACTCCCCGAACACCGGGGAGCTGTTTTTT	CASSLNSPNTGELFF
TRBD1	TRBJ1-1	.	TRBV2	TGTGCCAGCAGGGGGGGACAGCTACCAAATGAAGCTTTCTTT	CASRGGQLPNEAFF
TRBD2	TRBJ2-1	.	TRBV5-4	TGTGCCAGCAGCCAGGGACTAGCGGGAGGGAATGAGCAGTTCTTC	CASSQGLAGGNEQFF
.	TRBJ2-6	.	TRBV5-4	TGTGCCAGCAGCTTGGCTGGGGGCGCCGCTGGGGCCAACGTCCTGACTTTC	CASSLAGGAAGANVLTF
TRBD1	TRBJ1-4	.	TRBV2	TGTGCCAGCAGTATAGGGGGCGGGAATGAAAAACTGTTTTTT	CASSIGGGNEKLFF
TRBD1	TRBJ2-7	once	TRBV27	TGTGCCAGCAGGGGACAGATGAACTCCTACGAGCAGTACTTC	CASRGQMNSYEQYF
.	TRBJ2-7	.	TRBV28	TGTGCCAGCAGTGACACTAAGGGGGGGTACGCCTACGAGCAGTACTTC	CASSDTKGGYAYEQYF
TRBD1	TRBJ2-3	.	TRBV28	TGTGCCAGCAGTCCAATACAGGGGGCGGGCACAGATACGCAGTATTTT	CASSPIQGAGTDTQYF
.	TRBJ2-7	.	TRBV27	TGTGCCAGCAGCAGATCCGGGACCCTCCGTTACGAGCAGTACTTC	CASSRSGTLRYEQYF
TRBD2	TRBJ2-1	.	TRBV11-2	TGTGCCAGCACCCAAGTAGCGGGGGGGGGCAATGAGCAGTTCTTC	CASTQVAGGGNEQFF
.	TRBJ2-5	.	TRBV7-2	TGTGCCAGCAGCTCATCAGGCGTACTCCAAGAGACCCAGTACTTC	CASSSSGVLQETQYF
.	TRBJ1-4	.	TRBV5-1	TGCGCCAGCAGCTTACTAACAACTAATGAAAAACTGTTTTTT	CASSLLTTNEKLFF
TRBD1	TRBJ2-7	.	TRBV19	TGTGCCAGTAGGAGAACCGGGACAGGGGCCTACGAGCAGTACTTC	CASRRTGTGAYEQYF
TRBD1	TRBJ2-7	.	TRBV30	TGTGGGGTGGGACAGGGGCCGACTACCCCCTACGAGCAGTACTTC	CGVGQGPTTPYEQYF
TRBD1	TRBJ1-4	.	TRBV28	TGTGCCAGCAGTTTGGGGACAGGGGGAGGAAAACTGTTTTTT	CASSLGTGGGKLFF
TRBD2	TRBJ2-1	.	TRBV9	TGTGCCAGCAGCCCACGACTAGCGGGAGGTAATGAGCAGTTCTTC	CASSPRLAGGNEQFF
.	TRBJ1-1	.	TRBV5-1	TGCGCCAGCAGCTTGATCGACGGCAGCGGCACTGAAGCTTTCTTT	CASSLIDGSGTEAFF
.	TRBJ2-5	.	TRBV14	TGTGCCAGCAGCCAAGGCCAAGAGACCCAGTACTTC	CASSQGQETQYF
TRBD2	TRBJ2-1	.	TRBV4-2	TGTGCCAGCAGCCAAACCCCGGGAGGGGCGGGAGGGCTCGGCAATGAGCAGTTCTTC	CASSQTPGGAGGLGNEQFF
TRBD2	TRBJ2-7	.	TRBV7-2	TGTGCCAGCAGCTTAGCTCTGGGACTACCACACGAGCAGTACTTC	CASSLALGLPHEQYF
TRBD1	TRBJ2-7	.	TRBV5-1	TGCGCCAGCAGCACTACAGGGGTGACCTACGAGCAGTACTTC	CASSTTGVTYEQYF
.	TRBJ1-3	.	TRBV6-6	TGTGCCAGCAGTTACCAACAGGATGCCGGAAACACCATATATTTT	CASSYQQDAGNTIYF
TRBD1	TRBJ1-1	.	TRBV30	TGTGCCTGGAGCAAGACAGGGACTGAAGCTTTCTTT	CAWSKTGTEAFF
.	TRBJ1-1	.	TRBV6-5	TGTGCCAGCAGTCGCAGTGACAGGAACACTGAAGCTTTCTTT	CASSRSDRNTEAFF
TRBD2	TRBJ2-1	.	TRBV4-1	TGCGCCAGCAGCCAAGATTCATTGACTAGCGGGACGTTTAATGAGCAGTTCTTC	CASSQDSLTSGTFNEQFF
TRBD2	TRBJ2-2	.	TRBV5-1	TGCGCCAGCAGTCTCGGACTAGCGGACTACGGGGAGCTGTTTTTT	CASSLGLADYGELFF
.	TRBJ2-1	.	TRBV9	TGTGCCAGCAGCGTAGTTTGGGGACAAGGGGCCTACAATGAGCAGTTCTTC	CASSVVWGQGAYNEQFF
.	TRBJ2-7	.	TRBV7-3	TGTGCCAGCAGCTTGGGACACCTAGGGGGGTACGAGCAGTACTTC	CASSLGHLGGYEQYF
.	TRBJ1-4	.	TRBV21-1	TGTGCCAGCAGCAAATCAGGGGTGGGTGAAAAACTGTTTTTT	CASSKSGVGEKLFF
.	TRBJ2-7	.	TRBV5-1	TGCGCCAGCAGCGGGGCCCCCGGGACATTCAACGAGCAGTACTTC	CASSGAPGTFNEQYF
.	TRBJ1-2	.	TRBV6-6	TGTGCCAGCAGTTACGTTGATAACTATGGCTACACCTTC	CASSYVDNYGYTF
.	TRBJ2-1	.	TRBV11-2	TGTGCCAGCAGCTTAGACAGGGGCATAGCCGATGAGCAGTTCTTC	CASSLDRGIADEQFF
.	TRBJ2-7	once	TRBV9	TGTGCCAGCAGCGTAGCCCCCTTGGACAGCCCCTACGAGCAGTACTTC	CASSVAPLDSPYEQYF
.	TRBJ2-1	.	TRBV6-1	TGTGCCAGCAGTGAAGCGGCCAGGGGCTACAATGAGCAGTTCTTC	CASSEAARGYNEQFF
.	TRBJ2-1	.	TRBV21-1	TGTGCCAGCAGCGCCTGGCGGACAGCCGACAATGAGCAGTTCTTC	CASSAWRTADNEQFF
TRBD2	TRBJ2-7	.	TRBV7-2	TGTGCCAGCAGCGCGGGACTAGCGGGAACCCACGAGCAGTACTTC	CASSAGLAGTHEQYF
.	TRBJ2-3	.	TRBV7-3	TGTGCCAGCAGCTTAGGAGGGCAGGGCCTGGATACGCAGTATTTT	CASSLGGQGLDTQYF
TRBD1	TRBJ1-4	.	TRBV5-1	TGCGCCAGCAGCCCGAGACAGGGGGCGAGTGAACTGTTTTTT	CASSPRQGASELFF
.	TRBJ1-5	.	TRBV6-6	TGTGCCAGCAGTTACTCTACGAGTCAGCCCCAGCATTTT	CASSYSTSQPQHF
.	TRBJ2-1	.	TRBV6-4	TGTGCCAGCAGTTGGGGGGCGATTGGTGAGCAGTTCTTC	CASSWGAIGEQFF
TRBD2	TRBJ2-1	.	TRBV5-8	TGTGCCAGCAGCTTTGCGGGGGGGTTCTACAATGAGCAGTTCTTC	CASSFAGGFYNEQFF
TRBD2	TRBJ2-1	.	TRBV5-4	TGTGCCAGCAGCTTTCGGAGAGCGGGAGACTACAATGAGCAGTTCTTC	CASSFRRAGDYNEQFF
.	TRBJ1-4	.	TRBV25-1	TGTGCCAGCAGTGTAGTGCGCGGTGCCCGGAGGGAAAAACTGTTTTTT	CASSVVRGARREKLFF
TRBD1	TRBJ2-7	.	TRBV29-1	TGCAGCGTCCTTCACCGGGACAGGGATTACGAGCAGTACTTC	CSVLHRDRDYEQYF
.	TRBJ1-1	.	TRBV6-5	TGTGCCAGCAGTTACTCTGCTCGGGGCGCTGAAGCTTTCTTT	CASSYSARGAEAFF
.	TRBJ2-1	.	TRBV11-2	TGTGCCAGCAGCTTAGTGAGGGGCGAGACCAATGAGCAGTTCTTC	CASSLVRGETNEQFF
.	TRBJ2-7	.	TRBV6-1	TGTGCCAGCAGTGTGGGGCTAGGGGACTACGAGCAGTACTTC	CASSVGLGDYEQYF
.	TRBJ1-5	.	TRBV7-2	TGTGCCAGCAGCTACAGCAGGGATCAGCCCCAGCATTTT	CASSYSRDQPQHF